The 2 T cell receptor beta chains reported below all come from one sample, sequenced in a study of T cell repertoires in cytomegalovirus infection. TCRdb reprocessed the reads with MiXCR, giving one entry per CDR3 protein. The sample has more than 350,000 distinct CDR3 sequences; approximately 30% are singletons. Input material: PBMCs. Receptors originate from a human donor in good health (CMV status not recorded). Some clones in this sample may be carry-over from other donors' samples.

There are many counts of this clonotype. The chain uses TRBV7-8 and TRBJ2-7; D gene ambiguous. The length of the CDR3 is 14 residues. V was cut by 1 base and J by 0 bases, with 7 bases left in between. The V gene's germline CDR1 is SGHVS and CDR2 FQNEAQ. CDR3 nucleotide sequence: TGTGCCAGCAGCTTAGTGCCGGGCTCCTACGAGCAGTACTTC. Translating it yields CASSLVPGSYEQYF.

This chain links TRBV28 with TRBJ2-4; 7 nucleotides align to TRBD1. This CDR3 is built from 17 residues. The junction had 13 bases not matched to a gene; V was cut back by 6 bases and J by 2 bases. Germline V lookup: CDR1 MDHEN, CDR2 SYDVKM. The CDR3 bases are TGTGCCAGCAGCCCGACAGGGTTAATGGCCTCCAAAAACATTCAGTACTTC. Amino acids: CASSPTGLMASKNIQYF.